This is a list of T cell receptor beta chains from one sample in a study of OX40 agonist ivuxolimab in advanced cancers. TCRdb's table, derived via immunoSEQ multiplex PCR, lists solely in-frame clones and lacks some. The data hold about 16,000 clones, with about 75% observed a single time. The sequences come from CD4+ or CD8+ T cells sorted from blood, collected in a trial of the OX40 agonist ivuxolimab. These receptor sequences come from an adult with an advanced solid tumor such as melanoma, head and neck, liver or kidney cancer. The CDR3 runs from the conserved cysteine through the conserved F or W. D genes are given only for firm matches. Expanded clones are given a class, and other clones once, few, many or no size at all.

D gene,V gene,J gene,CDR3 length,clone size,CDR3 DNA,CDR3 protein
.,TRBV9,TRBJ2-5,15,.,TGTGCCAGCAGCGTAGCTGGGAGAGAAAAAGAGACCCAGTACTTC,CASSVAGREKETQYF
.,TRBV7-2,TRBJ1-5,15,.,TGTGCCAGCAGCTTATGGGGCGATAGCAATCAGCCCCAGCATTTT,CASSLWGDSNQPQHF
.,TRBV5-1,TRBJ2-1,14,.,TGCGCCAGCAGCTTGTACGTCTCCTACAATGAGCAGTTCTTC,CASSLYVSYNEQFF
.,TRBV5-1,TRBJ1-1,12,.,TGCGCCAGCAGCCTAGACCGGCATGAAGCTTTCTTT,CASSLDRHEAFF
TRBD2,TRBV4-3,TRBJ2-6,18,.,TGCGCCAGCAGCCAAGGCCCGGGGGAGGGTTCAAGGGCCAACGTCCTGACTTTC,CASSQGPGEGSRANVLTF
.,TRBV12-5,TRBJ2-7,12,few,TGTGCTAGTGGTTTGTCCAGGGACGAGCAGTACTTC,CASGLSRDEQYF
.,TRBV5-8,TRBJ2-2,18,.,TGTGCCAGCAGCTTGGCTTCTGGGCCCGAGGGATGGACCGGGGAGCTGTTTTTT,CASSLASGPEGWTGELFF
.,TRBV6-6,TRBJ2-7,11,medium-sized,TGTGCCAGCAGCGATTTATACGAGCAGTACTTC,CASSDLYEQYF
.,TRBV6-1,TRBJ1-1,13,.,TGTGCCAGCAACGGTATAGTTAACACTGAAGCTTTCTTT,CASNGIVNTEAFF
.,TRBV5-1,TRBJ2-6,16,.,TGCGCCAGCAGCGCGCCAGGGGTCCCTGGGGCCAACGTCCTGACTTTC,CASSAPGVPGANVLTF
.,TRBV10-3,TRBJ1-5,15,.,TGTGCCATCAGTGAATCTCGTACTAGCAATCAGCCCCAGCATTTT,CAISESRTSNQPQHF
TRBD1,TRBV9,TRBJ1-2,16,once,TGTGCCAGCAGCGTAGGACCGGACAGGGGGAACTATGGCTACACCTTC,CASSVGPDRGNYGYTF
TRBD1,TRBV10-3,TRBJ1-3,16,.,TGTGCCATCAGTGACCCGGACAGGGGTTCCGGAAACACCATATATTTT,CAISDPDRGSGNTIYF
.,TRBV4-1,TRBJ2-7,14,.,TGCGCCAGCAGACCCTCCCGGGACGCCTACGAGCAGTACTTC,CASRPSRDAYEQYF
TRBD1,TRBV7-3,TRBJ1-2,13,.,TGTGCCAGCAGCTCGACAGGGGGCGGTGGCTACACCTTC,CASSSTGGGGYTF
TRBD1,TRBV4-1,TRBJ1-2,17,.,TGCGCCAGCAGCCATGCTGAAACAGGGGGCGGATTGTATGGCTACACCTTC,CASSHAETGGGLYGYTF
.,TRBV7-6,TRBJ1-5,12,.,TGTGCCAGCAGCTCCCGGGGTCAGCCCCAGCATTTT,CASSSRGQPQHF
TRBD1,TRBV11-1,TRBJ2-7,16,.,TGTGCCAGCAGCCCCGGACGAGGGGGCCCCACCTACGAGCAGTACTTC,CASSPGRGGPTYEQYF
.,TRBV4-3,TRBJ1-1,13,.,TGCGCCAGCAGCCAAGGGTTAAGTTACGAAGCTTTCTTT,CASSQGLSYEAFF
.,TRBV2,TRBJ2-2,15,few,TGTGCCAGCAGTGAAGGGTGGCGGGCTACCGGGGAGCTGTTTTTT,CASSEGWRATGELFF
TRBD2,TRBV19,TRBJ2-7,14,once,TGTGCCAGTAGTCCCGGACTAGGATTCTACGAGCAGTACTTC,CASSPGLGFYEQYF
.,TRBV6-6,TRBJ2-3,16,once,TGTGCCAGCAGACCCGGGACAATCTCTGGCACAGATACGCAGTATTTT,CASRPGTISGTDTQYF
.,TRBV6-6,TRBJ2-7,11,medium-sized,TGTGCCAGCATTCGGGGATACGAGCAGTACTTC,CASIRGYEQYF
.,TRBV7-2,TRBJ2-7,15,once,TGTGCCAGCAGCCCCCAGATGGGGGGCTCCTACGAGCAGTACTTC,CASSPQMGGSYEQYF
TRBD2,TRBV25-1,TRBJ2-3,18,.,TGTGCCAGCAGTGAATGGGTGGCTAGCGGGAGCCACACAGATACGCAGTATTTT,CASSEWVASGSHTDTQYF
.,TRBV7-2,TRBJ1-1,14,.,TGTGCCAGCTCGACCGGGGGAGTGAACACTGAAGCTTTCTTT,CASSTGGVNTEAFF
.,TRBV9,TRBJ2-7,15,.,TGTGCCAGCAGCCCCATCGCCACCTCCCCCTACGAGCAGTACTTC,CASSPIATSPYEQYF
TRBD2,TRBV9,TRBJ2-2,17,.,TGTGCCCGCAGCGCGGCTCGCGGGGGGGCCGGGACCGGGGAGCTGTTTTTT,CARSAARGGAGTGELFF
TRBD1,TRBV13,TRBJ2-5,15,.,TGTGCCAGCAGCGAGACCGGGACAGGGCGAGAGACCCAGTACTTC,CASSETGTGRETQYF
.,TRBV7-9,TRBJ2-1,13,.,TGTGCCAGCAGCTTAGCCCCAGGGAACGAGCAGTTCTTC,CASSLAPGNEQFF
.,TRBV4-3,TRBJ1-5,16,once,TGCGCCAGCAGCCAAGCCCTGGTAGGGGGAGGTCAGCCCCAGCATTTT,CASSQALVGGGQPQHF
.,TRBV4-3,TRBJ2-7,15,.,TGCGCCAGCAGCCCCGAGGGCAGGAATTCCTACGAGCAGTACTTC,CASSPEGRNSYEQYF
.,TRBV28,TRBJ2-3,15,medium-sized,TGTGCCAGCAGTTTCGCGTATACCCCCACAGATACGCAGTATTTT,CASSFAYTPTDTQYF
.,TRBV5-4,TRBJ1-6,13,.,TGTGCCAGTTCCGGGGGCTATAATTCACCCCTCCACTTT,CASSGGYNSPLHF
.,TRBV5-8,TRBJ1-1,13,.,TGTGCCAGCAGCCACGCCATGAACACTGAAGCTTTCTTT,CASSHAMNTEAFF
TRBD2,TRBV10-3,TRBJ2-5,18,.,TGTGCCATCAGTGAGTCGTGGCTAGCGGGGGGCCGGGAGGAGACCCAGTACTTC,CAISESWLAGGREETQYF
.,TRBV7-8,TRBJ1-1,14,.,TGTGCCAGCAGCTTAGTCGGCTCCTACACTGAAGCTTTCTTT,CASSLVGSYTEAFF
.,TRBV4-3,TRBJ2-3,16,.,TGCGCCAGCAGCCAAGGTTCAGGGCTAAGCACAGATACGCAGTATTTT,CASSQGSGLSTDTQYF
.,TRBV2,TRBJ1-1,16,.,TGTGCCAGCAGTGATTTAACAGGGAAGCGGAACACTGAAGCTTTCTTT,CASSDLTGKRNTEAFF
TRBD2,TRBV4-3,TRBJ2-1,15,.,TGCGCCAGCAGCCCGGCGGGGGGGCTAAACCATGAGCAGTTCTTC,CASSPAGGLNHEQFF
.,TRBV27,TRBJ2-7,15,.,TGTGCCAGCAGTTTAGGGGGAAGGGGATACTACGAGCAGTACTTC,CASSLGGRGYYEQYF
.,TRBV11-2,TRBJ2-7,15,.,TGTGCCAGCAGCCGCAGAGGAGCGGCATACTACGAGCAGTACTTC,CASSRRGAAYYEQYF
TRBD2,TRBV4-3,TRBJ2-1,16,.,TGCGCCAGCAGCCTCTCGGGGGGGCCAAACTACAATGAGCAGTTCTTC,CASSLSGGPNYNEQFF
.,TRBV25-1,TRBJ2-1,11,.,TGTGCCAGCAGTGTAGGATATGAGCAGTTCTTC,CASSVGYEQFF
TRBD2,TRBV9,TRBJ2-1,21,.,TGTGCCAGCAGCCCTTACCCCCGGGGACTAGCGGGGGTACTCTCCTACAATGAGCAGTTCTTC,CASSPYPRGLAGVLSYNEQFF
.,TRBV7-2,TRBJ2-3,14,.,TGTGCCAGCAGCTTCTGGGCTGGGACAGATACGCAGTATTTT,CASSFWAGTDTQYF
.,TRBV5-4,TRBJ1-2,14,.,TGTGCCAGCAGCTTGAGAGGGTTCGACTATGGCTACACCTTC,CASSLRGFDYGYTF
.,TRBV6-5,TRBJ1-2,13,.,TGTGCCAGCAGACCCATCGATGACGGTGGCTACACCTTC,CASRPIDDGGYTF
.,TRBV30,TRBJ1-1,13,.,TGTGCCTGGACGTGGACTGCGAAGGCTGAAGCTTTCTTT,CAWTWTAKAEAFF
TRBD1,TRBV5-6,TRBJ1-5,14,.,TGTGCCAGCAGCTCGACAGGGGGCGGTCAGCCCCAGCATTTT,CASSSTGGGQPQHF
TRBD2,TRBV5-3,TRBJ2-1,15,.,TGTGCCAGCAGCTTTCCGGGACTAGCGGGTGATGAGCAGTTCTTC,CASSFPGLAGDEQFF
.,TRBV5-5,TRBJ1-5,13,once,TGTGCCAGCAGCACCGGGACCCCCCCAATACAGCATTTT,CASSTGTPPIQHF
.,TRBV7-8,TRBJ1-2,14,.,TGTGCCAGCAGCCCGACGGGGCCCTACTATGGCTACACCTTC,CASSPTGPYYGYTF
TRBD1,TRBV11-2,TRBJ1-2,14,.,TGTGCCAGCAGCTGGGGACAGGGTAACTATGGCTACACCTTC,CASSWGQGNYGYTF
.,TRBV13,TRBJ2-1,15,.,TGTGCCAGCAGCTTAGAGGGGCAGGGGGGAAATGAGCAGTTCTTC,CASSLEGQGGNEQFF